Each of the 24 T cell receptor beta chains below was sequenced from the same sample in a study of cytomegalovirus exposure and HLA in healthy donors. The PCR ran on 60 Vbeta and 13 Jbeta primers. Measured with immunoSEQ multiplex PCR; TCRdb has only the in-frame clones, and not every one. The sample table sets out around 140,000 clones. Sequencing used PBMCs. All receptors derive from a male donor in good health and CMV-seronegative.

This CDR3 reads CAWSVGGTFYEQYF. The DNA for the CDR3 is TGTGCCTGGAGTGTGGGGGGAACCTTCTACGAGCAGTACTTC. This sequence joins TRBV30 and TRBJ2-7; the D gene is possibly TRBD2 (6 bases). Trimming stripped 0 bases from V and 3 bases from J, with 12 bases between. The CDR3 loop spans 14 amino acids. The V gene's germline CDR1 is GTSNPN and CDR2 SVGIG (reference sequence).

This chain connects TRBV4-3 to TRBJ2-3; D may be TRBD1 (6 bases). This CDR3 is 17 amino acids long. The V end lost 4 bases, the J end lost 0 bases, and 17 bases lay between the germline ends. Germline-derived CDR1 and CDR2 are LGHNA and YSLEER. CDR3 region: CASSPRPPDRSTDTQYF. DNA of the CDR3: TGCGCCAGCAGCCCGAGGCCCCCCGACAGGAGCACAGATACGCAGTATTTT.

This rearrangement joins TRBV19 to TRBJ2-3; D perhaps matches TRBD2 (5 bases). Trimming removed 1 base from V and 7 bases from J, with 15 bases in between. The CDR3 loop spans 15 amino acids. Germline CDR1 is LNHDA and CDR2 is SQIVND (reference sequence). CDR3 sequence reads: CASSIGGGPTHTQYF. The CDR3 nucleotides read TGTGCCAGTAGTATAGGCGGAGGACCCACTCATACGCAGTATTTT.

The V call is TRBV5-6, the J call TRBJ2-1; D might be TRBD2 (5 bases). CDR1 SGHDT and CDR2 YYEEEE come from the germline V gene. The CDR3 has 13 residues. V lost 0 bases to trimming and J lost 12 bases, with 13 bases between them. In DNA form, the CDR3 reads TGTGCCAGCAGCTTGGGAGGGCCCGGAGGGCAGTTCTTC. It codes for CASSLGGPGGQFF.

The chain carries TRBV5-6 and TRBJ2-7, with 9 bases lining up with TRBD1. The germline CDR1 and CDR2 sequences are SGHDT and YYEEEE. This CDR3 spans 14 amino acids. V lost 6 bases and J lost 2; bases outside the gene matches: 6. CDR3 sequence: CASTGQGQTYEQYF. The CDR3 region has the DNA TGTGCCAGCACCGGACAGGGGCAAACCTACGAGCAGTACTTC.

This sequence joins TRBV4-1 and TRBJ2-5; D gene uncertain. Trimming pared 3 bases from V and 5 bases from J, leaving 13 bases between. Germline V gives CDR1 MGHRA, CDR2 YSYEKL. This CDR3 is 14 amino acids long. DNA for the CDR3: TGCGCCAGCAGCCATCTTCTGAGACATGAGACCCAGTACTTC. Amino acids: CASSHLLRHETQYF.

The gene calls are TRBV11-3 and TRBJ2-1, with 8 nucleotides matching TRBD2. The trim removed 5 bases at V and 6 bases at J, leaving 6 bases unmatched. This CDR3 contains 14 residues. Germline lookup yields CDR1 SGHNT and CDR2 YENEEA. The CDR3 loop is CASSLTSGGNEQFF. Here the CDR3 DNA reads TGTGCCAGCAGCCTCACTAGCGGAGGCAATGAGCAGTTCTTC.

The genes are TRBV4-3 and TRBJ1-2; TRBD1 agrees at 8 bases. Trimming at V came to 2 bases and at J to 4 bases, leaving 6 bases not matched to a gene. Germline V gives CDR1 LGHNA, CDR2 YSLEER. The CDR3 runs 15 residues. The CDR3 DNA reads TGCGCCAGCAGCCAAACAGGGGGGGTCGGCTATGGCTACACCTTC. It yields the protein CASSQTGGVGYGYTF.

The V and J genes are TRBV4-3 and TRBJ1-1, with D tentatively TRBD1 (6 bases). Trimming cost V 2 bases and J 4 bases, with 8 bases left between them. This CDR3 is built from 13 residues. Germline-derived CDR1 and CDR2 are LGHNA and YSLEER. The CDR3 here is CASSQIQGTEAFF. CDR3 DNA sequence: TGCGCCAGCAGCCAAATACAGGGCACTGAAGCTTTCTTT.

The chain combines TRBV9 with TRBJ2-1; D not certain. V was cut by 0 bases and J by 6 bases, with 7 bases left in between. Germline V gene lookup returns CDR1 SGDLS and CDR2 YYNGEE. The CDR3 length is 13 residues. The DNA of the CDR3 is TGTGCCAGCAGCGTAGCGAGTCCCAATGAGCAGTTCTTC. Its translation: CASSVASPNEQFF.

This sequence joins TRBV25-1 and TRBJ2-2; 10 nucleotides align to TRBD2. After removal of 4 bases from V and 5 bases from J, the junction contained 7 bases not matched to a gene. This CDR3 spans 16 amino acids. Germline V gene sequence: CDR1 MGHDK, CDR2 SYGVNS. CDR3 DNA sequence: TGTGCCAGCAGTGGGCCTAGCGGGAGAAAGACCGGGGAGCTGTTTTTT. Its translation is CASSGPSGRKTGELFF.

The V and J genes are TRBV18 and TRBJ1-1; D remains ambiguous. This CDR3 comprises 14 residues. Trimming took off 0 bases at V and 1 base at J, with 6 bases between the two ends. Germline-derived CDR1 and CDR2 are KGHSH and LQKENI. CDR3 nucleotide sequence: TGTGCCAGCTCACCACCCAGCGAGAACACTGAAGCTTTCTTT. It specifies CASSPPSENTEAFF.

V gene TRBV29-1 combines with J gene TRBJ1-2; D possibly corresponds to TRBD1 (5 bases). In germline, CDR1 is SQVTM, CDR2 ANQGSEA. The CDR3 is 8 residues long. Trimming removed 8 bases at V and 8 bases at J, with 6 bases between. CDR3 sequence (DNA): TGCAGCCCAGGGGGCTACACCTTC. Translating it yields CSPGGYTF.

The rearrangement joins TRBV7-9 to TRBJ2-2; the D gene is possibly TRBD2 (5 bases). Germline V gene sequence: CDR1 SEHNR, CDR2 FQNEAQ (reference sequence). V was clipped by 5 bases and J by 0 bases, with 22 bases between them. The CDR3 has 19 residues. Here the CDR3 DNA reads TGTGCCAGCAGCATTAAAGTCCGAGGGCCGGAAACGAACACCGGGGAGCTGTTTTTT. Translated: CASSIKVRGPETNTGELFF. The full variable domain, rest sourced from reference TRBV7-9 and TRBJ2-2, is DTGVSQNPRHKITKRGQNVTFRCDPISEHNRLYWYRQTLGQGPEFLTYFQNEAQLEKSRLLSDRFSAERPKGSFSTLEIQRTEQGDSAMYLCASSIKVRGPETNTGELFFGEGSRLTVL.

The chain uses TRBV9 and TRBJ2-7, with a weak D call TRBD2 (6 bases). This CDR3 is built from 14 residues. V was pared by 0 bases and J by 6 bases, with 13 bases between. Germline values: CDR1 SGDLS, CDR2 YYNGEE. The CDR3 region is CASSVGRMGGEQYF. DNA for the CDR3: TGTGCCAGCAGCGTAGGGAGGATGGGGGGCGAGCAGTACTTC.

The chain links TRBV30 to TRBJ2-3; D remains unclear. Germline V gene data show CDR1 as GTSNPN and CDR2 as SVGIG (reference sequence). The CDR3 has 12 amino acids. The V end was cut by 4 bases, the J end by 1 base, with 6 bases between. The DNA for the CDR3 is TGTGCCTGGACCCTCGGCACAGATACGCAGTATTTT. Its protein is CAWTLGTDTQYF.

The CDR3 reads CASSGTPGGPNEQFF. CDR3 sequence (DNA): TGTGCCAGCAGCGGCACCCCCGGGGGGCCCAATGAGCAGTTCTTC. The chain joins TRBV7-9 to TRBJ2-1; possible D gene TRBD2, 7 bases. The length of the CDR3 is 15 residues. V lost 5 bases and J lost 6, with 17 bases in between. CDR1 is SEHNR, CDR2 FQNEAQ, per germline (reference sequence). Full variable domain (rest looked up from reference TRBV7-9 and TRBJ2-1): DTGVSQNPRHKITKRGQNVTFRCDPISEHNRLYWYRQTLGQGPEFLTYFQNEAQLEKSRLLSDRFSAERPKGSFSTLEIQRTEQGDSAMYLCASSGTPGGPNEQFFGPGTRLTVL.

The chain employs TRBV28 and TRBJ1-2; a possible D gene is TRBD1 (5 bases). The V gene lost 6 bases and the J gene lost 2 bases, with 16 bases spanning the gap. Germline CDR1 and CDR2: MDHEN and SYDVKM. The CDR3 has 15 residues. CDR3: CASSLPTRANYGYTF. DNA for the CDR3: TGTGCCAGCAGCTTACCTACCAGGGCAAACTATGGCTACACCTTC.

This chain links TRBV6-5 with TRBJ1-1; a possible D gene is TRBD1 (5 bases). The CDR3 is made up of 12 amino acids. In germline, CDR1 is MNHEY, CDR2 SVGAGI. Trimming removed 5 bases at V and 9 bases at J, with 13 bases between. This CDR3 reads CASSEVRQKAFF. The CDR3 nucleotides read TGTGCCAGCAGTGAAGTTAGACAGAAAGCTTTCTTT.

The CDR3 loop reads CASTPGQIHQPQHF. The CDR3 DNA sequence: TGTGCCAGTACCCCGGGACAGATTCATCAGCCCCAGCATTTT. The chain recombines TRBV19 with TRBJ1-5, with TRBD1 identical over 7 bases. With 7 bases clipped from V and 5 bases from J, the junction kept 8 bases outside the gene matches. This CDR3 contains 14 residues. CDR1 and CDR2 from the germline V gene are LNHDA and SQIVND (reference sequence).

This chain connects TRBV19 to TRBJ1-6; D perhaps matches TRBD1 (5 bases). This CDR3 has 13 amino acids. V lost 5 bases and J lost 8, with 10 bases in between. Germline assignment: CDR1 LNHDA and CDR2 SQIVND (reference sequence). CDR3 sequence reads: CASSSAGYSPLHF. The CDR3 coding sequence is TGTGCCAGTAGTTCCGCAGGGTATTCACCCCTCCACTTT. Full variable domain (outside the CDR3, taken from reference TRBV19 and TRBJ1-6): DGGITQSPKYLFRKEGQNVTLSCEQNLNHDAMYWYRQDPGQGLRLIYYSQIVNDFQKGDIAEGYSVSREKKESFPLTVTSAQKNPTAFYLCASSSAGYSPLHFGNGTRLTVT.

This rearrangement joins TRBV15 to TRBJ2-6; D call uncertain. Trimming took off 0 bases at V and 3 bases at J, with 24 bases between the two ends. Per germline, CDR1 LNHNV and CDR2 YYDKDF (reference sequence). The CDR3 contains 21 residues. This CDR3 is CATSRDLVPDSTGYGANVLTF. The CDR3 DNA reads TGTGCCACCAGCAGAGATTTAGTCCCCGACTCTACCGGGTATGGGGCCAACGTCCTGACTTTC.

The chain is built from TRBV6-6 and TRBJ1-1; 7 nucleotides match TRBD1. The CDR3 covers 16 residues. CDR1 and CDR2 (germline): MNHNY, SVGAGI (reference sequence). V gave up 6 bases and J gave up 0 bases; unmatched junction bases: 10. The DNA of the CDR3 is TGTGCCAGCAGAAACTATCCGGGACAGATGAACACTGAAGCTTTCTTT. Amino acids: CASRNYPGQMNTEAFF.

The V and J genes are TRBV7-9 and TRBJ2-2, with 9 bases fitting TRBD2. V shed 7 bases and J 3 bases; nucleotides not matched to a gene: 6. Germline CDR1 is SEHNR and CDR2 is FQNEAQ (reference sequence). The CDR3 totals 15 residues. The CDR3 loop reads CASIVAGAYTGELFF. CDR3 in DNA: TGTGCCAGCATCGTAGCGGGGGCTTACACCGGGGAGCTGTTTTTT.